This TCR beta chain was identified in a study of T cell responses to AZD1222 COVID-19 vaccine. There are 13 residues in the CDR3. Trimming at V came to 3 bases and at J to 5 bases, leaving 2 bases not matched to a gene. Germline loops: CDR1 KGHDR, CDR2 SFDVKD. Measured with immunoSEQ multiplex PCR; TCRdb has only the in-frame clones, and not every one. Here the sample spans about 220,000 clones, about 93% being singletons. The rearrangement joins TRBV24-1 to TRBJ1-1, with 7 bases aligning to TRBD1. The receptor comes from an adult in good health. Material: peripheral blood, obtained on day 0 of MenACWY control vaccination. In nucleotides, the CDR3 is TGTGCCACCAGTGATAGCAGGGGGACTGAAGCTTTCTTT. It specifies CATSDSRGTEAFF.